The clone carrying this T cell receptor (beta chain) has just a few counts. A read error may account for a junction end that differs from germline. There are 14 residues in the CDR3. Germline CDR1 is SQVTM and CDR2 is ANQGSEA. Per the authors' pipeline: Quantification of nucleated cells was approximated via reference gene primer amplification. Clones were sequenced by immunoSEQ multiplex PCR, and TCRdb holds only the in-frame ones, with some missing. V and J calls and clone size come straight from that table; D and trimming were deduced from the DNA. The sample records around 370,000 clones, around 89% being singletons. This specimen comes from a study of blood T cell repertoires in COVID-19.

The source is a woman between 18 and 30 years old who had recovered from COVID-19. The rearrangement uses TRBV29-1 and TRBJ1-1; no reliable D call. Specimen: PBMCs or T cells enriched from blood (not recorded which). The DNA for the CDR3 is TGCAGCGCTGAAGTGGCCGGAGGAAACACTGAAGCTTTCTTT. This sequence encodes CSAEVAGGNTEAFF.